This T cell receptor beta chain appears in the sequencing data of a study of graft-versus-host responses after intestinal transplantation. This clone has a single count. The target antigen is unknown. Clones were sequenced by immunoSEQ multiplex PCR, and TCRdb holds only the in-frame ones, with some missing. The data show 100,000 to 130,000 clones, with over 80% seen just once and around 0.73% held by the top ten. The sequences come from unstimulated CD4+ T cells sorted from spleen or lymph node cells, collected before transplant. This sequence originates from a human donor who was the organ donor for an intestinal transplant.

CDR3 in DNA: TGTGCCAGTAGAGGGGCAGGGGATCAGCCCCAGCATTTT. Translating it yields CASRGAGDQPQHF. The J gene is TRBJ1-5, the V gene TRBV19; D possibly corresponds to TRBD1 (6 bases). V was cut by 6 bases and J by 5 bases, with 11 bases left in between. The germline V gene has CDR1 LNHDA and CDR2 SQIVND (reference sequence). CDR3 size: 13 residues.